These T cell receptor beta chains were read from a single sample in a study of vaccination and CD4 T cells after COVID-19. For these TCRs, the target antigens are not known. In TCRdb, the PCR reads were re-called with MiXCR into one record per CDR3 protein. The sample carries around 7,000 distinct CDR3 sequences, less than 60% recorded once. Specimen: CD4+ T cells from blood, cultured in vitro. These receptors were obtained from a human donor in good health. Each CDR3 is given without its conserved first and last residue.

V,CDR3
TRBV7-9,ASSLSGQGRYGYT
TRBV11-2,ASSLDGSKDGYT
TRBV5-4,ASSSGLYRGPMSEQY
TRBV7-2,ASSFGSGQETQY
TRBV19,ASSIGDRGGHSSKNQF
TRBV27,AIKQDSTDTQY
TRBV5-4,ASSLFGGMSGYT
TRBV20-1,SARAVWTSPLH
TRBV4-1,ASSPTQRNYGYT
TRBV15,ATSGRSGVVHQPQH
TRBV25-1,ASRRDSDYGYT
TRBV18,ASSPLDSNTGELF
TRBV7-2,ASSLDRAGGADTQY
TRBV2,ASSRRLGANEKLF
TRBV6-5,ASSYSIGAEQY
TRBV15,ATSALLAGVGTDTQY
TRBV20-1,SARGLREEQF
TRBV6-2/TRBV6-3,ATGLPFLNTGELF
TRBV7-9,ASSTIRKEQY
TRBV10-3,AIKGSGGELF
TRBV7-2,ASSFLNWEGTYEQY
TRBV7-2,ASSLGDSNTGELF
TRBV15,ATSRVGELF
TRBV19,ASSASSGASYEQY
TRBV5-1,ASSFLPPAGNDRGGYT
TRBV7-8,ASSLSFADSNQPQH
TRBV15,ATSQRTGAPPLH
TRBV7-2,ASSPLAGAGEQF
TRBV5-5,ASSPQVEVMSTEAF
TRBV30,AWSIGSTDTQY
TRBV7-9,ASSFLVRPDGELF
TRBV6-2/TRBV6-3,ASSFRDRGNYGYT
TRBV7-8,ASTRDRGYKPDSGANVLT
TRBV20-1,SARPLNPRGKNYGYT
TRBV10-3,AIRYRLGYGYT
TRBV28,ASISQREQY
TRBV7-2,ASSSYSGGAGGTQY
TRBV7-2,ASSLGGMSEKLF
TRBV4-1,ASSQERPHSPLH
TRBV2,ASSGNIGNTIY
TRBV7-2,ASSFGTGGYTEAF
TRBV20-1,SPKQSKTQY
TRBV12-3/TRBV12-4,ASRETSGMLLIYEQY
TRBV15,ATSRGRGEQF
TRBV6-1,ASRRFKGGEAF
TRBV12-3/TRBV12-4,ATNRQGKVTEAF
TRBV20-1,SARAGSGNQPQH
TRBV5-6,ASSLNVLNTEAF
TRBV5-4,ASNLRGAYGYT
TRBV7-2,ASSLKIGNEAF
TRBV20-1,SANSDTQY
TRBV10-3,AISDIWTGTTEAF
TRBV6-5,ASSYSIQGSGAYEQY
TRBV5-1,ASSLGGSGWANTEAF
TRBV28,ASSSVDRPYTEAF